The rows below give T cell receptor beta chains drawn from one sample of a study of T cell responses to AZD1222 COVID-19 vaccine. The assay was immunoSEQ multiplex PCR, and TCRdb's table has in-frame clones only and misses some. The table records some 130,000 clones, more than 85% of them present only once. Source: peripheral blood, taken 28 days after the second AZD1222 dose. Every receptor here comes from an adult who received the AZD1222 COVID-19 vaccine. Each CDR3 is given with its conserved first and last residue. D genes are given only for firm matches. Clone sizes are given selectively: once, few, many, or a class where the clone is expanded.

J	size	V	D	DNA	CDR3
TRBJ1-2	.	TRBV2	TRBD1	TGTGCCAGCAGCTACGGGACAGGGTATGGCTACACCTTC	CASSYGTGYGYTF
TRBJ2-7	.	TRBV2	.	TGTGCCAGCAGTGTGGGCAGATACGAGCAGTACTTC	CASSVGRYEQYF
TRBJ1-1	once	TRBV4-3	.	TGCGCCAGCAGCCAAGATTGGTTGTCTAACACTGAAGCTTTCTTT	CASSQDWLSNTEAFF
TRBJ1-2	.	TRBV30	.	TGTGCCTGGAGTCACGGACGGAGAAACTATGGCTACACCTTC	CAWSHGRRNYGYTF
TRBJ1-2	.	TRBV10-1	.	TGCGCCAGCAGTGAGTCGAATGGCACGGAGCGGTATGGCTACACCTTC	CASSESNGTERYGYTF
TRBJ2-5	.	TRBV10-1	.	TGCGCCAGCAGTGAGAGGGTCCAAGAGACCCAGTACTTC	CASSERVQETQYF
TRBJ1-1	.	TRBV19	TRBD1	TGTGCCAGTAGCTTGCGGACAGGGGGCTGGAACACTGAAGCTTTCTTT	CASSLRTGGWNTEAFF
TRBJ1-5	.	TRBV19	.	TGTGCCAGTAGTTACAGGGTGGAGCAGCCCCAGCATTTT	CASSYRVEQPQHF
TRBJ2-2	.	TRBV10-3	TRBD1	TGTGCCACCCACTCGACAGGGGGTGGCAACACCGGGGAGCTGTTTTTT	CATHSTGGGNTGELFF
TRBJ1-4	.	TRBV5-4	TRBD1	TGTGCCAGCAGCTTCGCTCCAGGGGGCAATGAAAAACTGTTTTTT	CASSFAPGGNEKLFF
TRBJ2-3	.	TRBV7-9	TRBD2	TGTGCCAGCAGCTCCTCCGGGACTAGCGGCACAGATACGCAGTATTTT	CASSSSGTSGTDTQYF
TRBJ1-1	.	TRBV24-1	TRBD1	TGTGCCACCAGTGCCCCACCGGGACAGGGTCCTCTTGAAGCTTTCTTT	CATSAPPGQGPLEAFF
TRBJ1-3	.	TRBV5-1	TRBD1	TGCGCCAGCAGCATAAACCCGGGACAGGTCCCATTCCGGACTGGAAACACCATATATTTT	CASSINPGQVPFRTGNTIYF
TRBJ1-2	.	TRBV28	TRBD1	TGTGCCAGCAGTTTGGGACAGCAGATCTATGGCTACACCTTC	CASSLGQQIYGYTF
TRBJ1-5	.	TRBV3-1/TRBV3-2	TRBD1	TGTGCCAGCAGCCAAGGAGGGGGCGGTCAGCCCCAGCATTTT	CASSQGGGGQPQHF
TRBJ1-5	once	TRBV16	.	TGTGCCAGCAGCCATGGGGGGGCAGTCGGTCAGCCCCAGCATTTT	CASSHGGAVGQPQHF
TRBJ2-1	.	TRBV7-9	TRBD2	TGTGCCAGCAGCCCGTTGGGGGACTACCACTACAATGAGCAGTTCTTC	CASSPLGDYHYNEQFF
TRBJ1-2	.	TRBV7-8	TRBD1	TGTGCCAGCAGCTTAACCCGACAGGGGGGTGGCTACACCTTC	CASSLTRQGGGYTF
TRBJ1-5	.	TRBV24-1	.	TGTGCCACCAGTGCCGGGCCAATCGGGCCCCAGCATTTT	CATSAGPIGPQHF
TRBJ2-3	.	TRBV6-2/TRBV6-3	.	TGTGCCAGCAGTTACTCGAGTGTTGGGGGAGATACGCAGTATTTT	CASSYSSVGGDTQYF
TRBJ1-2	.	TRBV5-8	.	TGTGCCAGCAGCTTGGTCGTTAGTGGCAACTATGGCTACACCTTC	CASSLVVSGNYGYTF
TRBJ1-6	few	TRBV2	.	TGTGCCAGCACCCCGGGTTCCTCACCCCTCCACTTT	CASTPGSSPLHF
TRBJ1-5	.	TRBV27	TRBD1	TGTGCCAGCAGTCCTACCGGGACAGGGCGCAATCAGCCCCAGCATTTT	CASSPTGTGRNQPQHF
TRBJ1-5	.	TRBV6-1	TRBD1	TGTGCCAGCAGTGAACAGGGGGCAGGTCAGCCCCAGCATTTT	CASSEQGAGQPQHF
TRBJ1-1	.	TRBV7-9	.	TGTGCCAGCAGCTTAGGTACCGATCCTGAAGCTTTCTTT	CASSLGTDPEAFF
TRBJ1-1	.	TRBV2	TRBD1	TGTGCCGCAGCGGGACAGGGGGCCACTGAAGCTTTCTTT	CAAAGQGATEAFF
TRBJ1-4	.	TRBV11-3	.	TGTGCCAGCAGCTCCGGGATTCAGGCAACTAATGAAAAACTGTTTTTT	CASSSGIQATNEKLFF
TRBJ1-1	.	TRBV5-1	.	TGCGCCAGCAGCTCTGACAGGCGGGACACTGAAGCTTTCTTT	CASSSDRRDTEAFF
TRBJ1-1	.	TRBV6-5	.	TGTGCCAGCAGTTACTCGCCGGGGTTCATGAACACTGAAGCTTTCTTT	CASSYSPGFMNTEAFF
TRBJ1-4	.	TRBV30	TRBD1	TGTGCCTGGAGTCCATGGACAGGGACGGATGAAAAACTGTTTTTT	CAWSPWTGTDEKLFF
TRBJ1-1	.	TRBV7-9	TRBD1	TGTGCCAGCAGCACGGGACAGGGGGAGACTGAAGCTTTCTTT	CASSTGQGETEAFF
TRBJ2-3	.	TRBV9	.	TGTGCCAGCAGCGTATCTGAAGATACGCAGTATTTT	CASSVSEDTQYF
TRBJ2-1	.	TRBV2	TRBD1	TGTGCCAGCGGGTTTTCATGGGGACAGCCCCACAATGAGCAGTTCTTC	CASGFSWGQPHNEQFF
TRBJ1-3	.	TRBV5-1	.	TGCGCCAGCAGCTCCACCGGGACCTCTGGAAACACCATATATTTT	CASSSTGTSGNTIYF
TRBJ1-5	.	TRBV6-6	.	TGTGCCAGCAGTTACCCAGGGGTGCAGCCCCAGCATTTT	CASSYPGVQPQHF
TRBJ2-3	.	TRBV5-1	TRBD2	TGCGCCAGCAGCTCTATGGAGCGGGAGGTGCAGTATTTT	CASSSMEREVQYF
TRBJ2-5	.	TRBV12-5	TRBD2	TGTGCTAGTGGTTTGGGCCTAATAGCGGGAGAAGAGACCCAGTACTTC	CASGLGLIAGEETQYF
TRBJ1-6	.	TRBV5-1	.	TGCGCCAGCAGACAGGGTTACAATTCACCCCTCCACTTT	CASRQGYNSPLHF
TRBJ2-2	.	TRBV6-5	TRBD1	TGTGCCAGCAGTCCAGGACAGGGTAACACCGGGGAGCTGTTTTTT	CASSPGQGNTGELFF
TRBJ1-1	.	TRBV7-3	.	TGTGCCAGCAGCTTAATCGGGTCGACCACTGAAGCTTTCTTT	CASSLIGSTTEAFF
TRBJ1-1	.	TRBV6-2/TRBV6-3	.	TGTGCCAGCAGTAACATTGCCGGTGAAGCTTTCTTT	CASSNIAGEAFF
TRBJ2-5	few	TRBV9	TRBD2	TGTGCCAGCAGCGAGACTAGCGGGGGGGAAGAGACCCAGTACTTC	CASSETSGGEETQYF
TRBJ2-5	.	TRBV5-1	TRBD2	TGCGCCAGCACCCAACTAGCGGGGAACCAAGAGACCCAGTACTTC	CASTQLAGNQETQYF
TRBJ1-3	.	TRBV30	.	TGTGCCTGGGTGGGTACAGGAAACACCATATATTTT	CAWVGTGNTIYF
TRBJ1-1	.	TRBV30	.	TGTGCCTGGAGTGTACAAGGATCCACTGAAGCTTTCTTT	CAWSVQGSTEAFF
TRBJ2-5	.	TRBV18	TRBD2	TGTGCCAGCTCACCCGGGGGGTACCAAGAGACCCAGTACTTC	CASSPGGYQETQYF
TRBJ2-7	.	TRBV2	.	TGTGCCAGCAGTGTTGAAGCTTTAATCGAGCAGTACTTC	CASSVEALIEQYF
TRBJ1-2	.	TRBV28	.	TGTGCCAGCAGTTGGCAGGGAAGGGCTTATGGCTACACCTTC	CASSWQGRAYGYTF
TRBJ1-1	.	TRBV6-5	TRBD1	TGTGCCAGCAGTACCACAGGGGGCACTGAAGCTTTCTTT	CASSTTGGTEAFF
TRBJ2-3	.	TRBV10-1	TRBD2	TGCGCCAGCAGCAGTAGCGGGGTAACAGATACGCAGTATTTT	CASSSSGVTDTQYF
TRBJ1-2	few	TRBV19	TRBD1	TGTGCCAGTACTCAGGGGGCAGGAGCCCTATCGGGCTACACCTTC	CASTQGAGALSGYTF
TRBJ1-1	.	TRBV3-1/TRBV3-2	TRBD1	TGTGCCAGCAGCCGCCGGACAGGGGGGGATGAAGCTTTCTTT	CASSRRTGGDEAFF
TRBJ1-5	.	TRBV7-2	TRBD1	TGTGCCAGCAGCGACAGGGGAGGGGGTCAGCCCCAGCATTTT	CASSDRGGGQPQHF